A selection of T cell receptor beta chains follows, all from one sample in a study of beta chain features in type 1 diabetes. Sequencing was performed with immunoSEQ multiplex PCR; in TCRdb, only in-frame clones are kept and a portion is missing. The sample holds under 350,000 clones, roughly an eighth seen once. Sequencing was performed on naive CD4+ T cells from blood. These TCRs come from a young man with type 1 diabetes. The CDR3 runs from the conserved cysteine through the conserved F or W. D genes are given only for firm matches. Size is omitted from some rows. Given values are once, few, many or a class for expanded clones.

CDR3: CASSQVVSQPQHF; DNA: TGCGCCAGCAGCCAAGTAGTATCCCAGCCCCAGCATTTT; size: many; J: TRBJ1-5; D: NA; V: TRBV4-3
CDR3: CSVEGTQKNTDTQYF; DNA: TGCAGCGTTGAGGGGACACAGAAGAACACAGATACGCAGTATTTT; size: few; J: TRBJ2-3; D: NA; V: TRBV29-1
CDR3: CASSSLRDSIYNEQFF; DNA: TGCGCCAGCAGCAGCCTGAGGGACAGCATCTACAATGAGCAGTTCTTC; size: NA; J: TRBJ2-1; D: TRBD1; V: TRBV5-1
CDR3: CASSYSGGRALYEQYF; DNA: TGTGCCAGCAGTTACTCGGGCGGGAGGGCCCTCTACGAGCAGTACTTC; size: NA; J: TRBJ2-7; D: TRBD2; V: TRBV6-5
CDR3: CSGITDNYGYTF; DNA: TGCAGCGGAATAACAGATAACTATGGCTACACCTTC; size: few; J: TRBJ1-2; D: NA; V: TRBV29-1
CDR3: CASSTTGNTGELFF; DNA: TGTGCCAGCAGCACGACAGGCAACACCGGGGAGCTGTTTTTT; size: NA; J: TRBJ2-2; D: NA; V: TRBV9
CDR3: CASSAPDISNYGYTF; DNA: TGTGCCAGCAGCGCCCCCGACATTTCTAACTATGGCTACACCTTC; size: few; J: TRBJ1-2; D: NA; V: TRBV13
CDR3: CASSQKRQGLQETQYF; DNA: TGCGCCAGCAGTCAAAAGAGACAGGGATTACAAGAGACCCAGTACTTC; size: few; J: TRBJ2-5; D: TRBD1; V: TRBV23-1
CDR3: CASSPRTSRGSNYGYTF; DNA: TGTGCCAGCTCACCACGTACATCCCGGGGTTCTAACTATGGCTACACCTTC; size: few; J: TRBJ1-2; D: NA; V: TRBV18
CDR3: CASSPGQGWGEQYF; DNA: TGTGCCAGCAGTCCTGGACAGGGGTGGGGCGAGCAGTACTTC; size: NA; J: TRBJ2-7; D: TRBD1; V: TRBV6-6
CDR3: CASSRRPSTDTQYF; DNA: TGTGCCAGCAGCCGGAGGCCCAGCACAGATACGCAGTATTTT; size: few; J: TRBJ2-3; D: NA; V: TRBV27
CDR3: CAISSRESTDTQYF; DNA: TGTGCCATCAGTTCCCGAGAGAGCACAGATACGCAGTATTTT; size: few; J: TRBJ2-3; D: NA; V: TRBV10-3
CDR3: CSARPLDTQYF; DNA: TGCAGTGCTAGACCCCTAGATACGCAGTATTTT; size: few; J: TRBJ2-3; D: NA; V: TRBV20-1
CDR3: CASSSTGGVLSSSYEQYF; DNA: TGTGCCAGCAGTTCAACAGGGGGCGTCCTTTCCTCCTCCTACGAGCAGTACTTC; size: few; J: TRBJ2-7; D: TRBD1; V: TRBV28
CDR3: CATSRDRNEKLFF; DNA: TGTGCCACCAGCAGAGACAGAAATGAAAAACTGTTTTTT; size: many; J: TRBJ1-4; D: NA; V: TRBV15
CDR3: CSVESGVGETQYF; DNA: TGCAGCGTTGAATCGGGGGTCGGCGAGACCCAGTACTTC; size: NA; J: TRBJ2-5; D: NA; V: TRBV29-1
CDR3: CASSLNSGRAGEQFF; DNA: TGCGCCAGCAGCTTGAATAGCGGGAGGGCCGGTGAGCAGTTCTTC; size: NA; J: TRBJ2-1; D: TRBD2; V: TRBV5-1
CDR3: CASSLGVPGQDYEQYF; DNA: TGCGCCAGCAGCTTGGGGGTTCCGGGACAGGACTACGAGCAGTACTTC; size: few; J: TRBJ2-7; D: TRBD1; V: TRBV5-1
CDR3: CASSPPRYSGNTIYF; DNA: TGTGCCAGCTCACCACCCCGGTACTCTGGAAACACCATATATTTT; size: NA; J: TRBJ1-3; D: NA; V: TRBV18
CDR3: CASTPLAGGFLDEQFF; DNA: TGTGCCAGCACCCCACTAGCGGGAGGGTTTTTAGATGAGCAGTTCTTC; size: few; J: TRBJ2-1; D: TRBD2; V: TRBV2
CDR3: CATGGTANTGELFF; DNA: TGTGCCACGGGGGGGACAGCGAACACCGGGGAGCTGTTTTTT; size: NA; J: TRBJ2-2; D: NA; V: TRBV2
CDR3: CATRRDRVSNTEAFF; DNA: TGTGCCACTCGCCGGGACAGGGTCTCGAACACTGAAGCTTTCTTT; size: NA; J: TRBJ1-1; D: TRBD1; V: TRBV15
CDR3: CASSYSTSGNADTQYF; DNA: TGTGCCAGCAGTTACTCGACTAGCGGGAACGCGGATACGCAGTATTTT; size: NA; J: TRBJ2-3; D: TRBD2; V: TRBV6-4
CDR3: CASSYSGTLYNEQYF; DNA: TGTGCCAGCAGTTATAGCGGGACGCTTTATAACGAGCAGTACTTC; size: NA; J: TRBJ2-7; D: TRBD2; V: TRBV27
CDR3: CASSVQYNEQFF; DNA: TGCGCCAGCAGCGTTCAGTACAATGAGCAGTTCTTC; size: few; J: TRBJ2-1; D: NA; V: TRBV5-1
CDR3: CASSTSTTDTQYF; DNA: TGTGCCAGCAGCACGTCTACTACAGATACGCAGTATTTT; size: few; J: TRBJ2-3; D: NA; V: TRBV6-5
CDR3: CASSYQLLADEQFF; DNA: TGTGCCAGCAGCTACCAGCTACTAGCGGATGAGCAGTTCTTC; size: few; J: TRBJ2-1; D: TRBD2; V: TRBV7-2
CDR3: CASSLLAGGGNTDTQYF; DNA: TGTGCCAGCAGTTTACTAGCGGGAGGCGGAAACACAGATACGCAGTATTTT; size: few; J: TRBJ2-3; D: TRBD2; V: TRBV27
CDR3: CASWGNMGLWGHPNTEAFF; DNA: TGTGCCAGTTGGGGGAACATGGGCCTATGGGGACACCCGAACACTGAAGCTTTCTTT; size: NA; J: TRBJ1-1; D: NA; V: TRBV19
CDR3: CASSKDRVGEKLFF; DNA: TGTGCCAGCAGTAAAGACAGGGTGGGAGAAAAACTGTTTTTT; size: NA; J: TRBJ1-4; D: TRBD1; V: TRBV6-1
CDR3: CASSRGVGGNNEQFF; DNA: TGTGCCAGCAGCCGCGGGGTCGGGGGAAACAATGAGCAGTTCTTC; size: NA; J: TRBJ2-1; D: NA; V: TRBV7-2
CDR3: CASSPKTSGGRQETQYF; DNA: TGTGCCAGCTCACCTAAAACTAGCGGAGGACGGCAAGAGACCCAGTACTTC; size: few; J: TRBJ2-5; D: TRBD2; V: TRBV18
CDR3: CASSYFGGSVYEQYF; DNA: TGTGCCAGCAGTTACTTTGGGGGGAGCGTCTACGAGCAGTACTTC; size: NA; J: TRBJ2-7; D: NA; V: TRBV6-6
CDR3: CASSLGLNYNEQFF; DNA: TGTGCCAGCAGCTTAGGTCTAAACTACAATGAGCAGTTCTTC; size: NA; J: TRBJ2-1; D: NA; V: TRBV7-2
CDR3: CASSARGGENQPQHF; DNA: TGTGCCAGCAGTGCAAGAGGCGGGGAGAATCAGCCCCAGCATTTT; size: NA; J: TRBJ1-5; D: NA; V: TRBV7-9
CDR3: CSARTGGEQYF; DNA: TGCAGCGCCCGGACAGGGGGCGAGCAGTACTTC; size: few; J: TRBJ2-7; D: TRBD1; V: TRBV29-1
CDR3: CASSQVGTGGTEAFF; DNA: TGCGCCAGCAGCCAAGTTGGGACAGGGGGCACTGAAGCTTTCTTT; size: NA; J: TRBJ1-1; D: TRBD1; V: TRBV4-3
CDR3: CASSVLAGYNEQFF; DNA: TGTGCCAGCAGCGTACTAGCGGGCTACAATGAGCAGTTCTTC; size: NA; J: TRBJ2-1; D: TRBD2; V: TRBV9